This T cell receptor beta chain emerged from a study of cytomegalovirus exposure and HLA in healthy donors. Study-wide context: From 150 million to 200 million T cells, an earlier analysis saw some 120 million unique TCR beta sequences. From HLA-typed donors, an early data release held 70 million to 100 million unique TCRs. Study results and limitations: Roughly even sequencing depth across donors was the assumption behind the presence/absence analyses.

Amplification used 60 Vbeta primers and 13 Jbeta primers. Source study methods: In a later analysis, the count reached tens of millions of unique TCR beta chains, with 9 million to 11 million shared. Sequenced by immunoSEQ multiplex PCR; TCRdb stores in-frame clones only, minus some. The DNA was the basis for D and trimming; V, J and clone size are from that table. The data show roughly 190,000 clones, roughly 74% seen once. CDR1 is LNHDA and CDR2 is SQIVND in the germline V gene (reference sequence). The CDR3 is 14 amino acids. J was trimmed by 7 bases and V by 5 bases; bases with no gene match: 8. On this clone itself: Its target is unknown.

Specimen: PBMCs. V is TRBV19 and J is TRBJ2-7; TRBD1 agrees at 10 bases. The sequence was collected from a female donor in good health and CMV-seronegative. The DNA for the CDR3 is TGTGCCAGTAGTCCTTGGGACAGGGGCTCTGAGCAGTACTTC. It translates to CASSPWDRGSEQYF. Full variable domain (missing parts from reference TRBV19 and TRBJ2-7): DGGITQSPKYLFRKEGQNVTLSCEQNLNHDAMYWYRQDPGQGLRLIYYSQIVNDFQKGDIAEGYSVSREKKESFPLTVTSAQKNPTAFYLCASSPWDRGSEQYFGPGTRLTVT.